This entry describes one TCR beta chain. Its antigen is unknown. The sample belongs to a study of T cells expressing NK-cell markers (dated by TCRdb to about 2020). Study-wide context: About eight donors provided sorted CD3+CD56+NKG2C+, CD3+CD56+NKG2C- and CD3+CD56-NKG2C+ T-cell subsets, whose TCR beta-chain repertoires were profiled. Among the eight sequenced donors, seven were HCMV-seropositive and one was HCMV-seronegative. All eight donors whose samples were sequenced were randomly selected healthy volunteers, three of them men and five women. Sequencing of the libraries produced 2 x 150 bp reads on Illumina HiSeq 2000/2500, MiSeq or NextSeq.

HCMV-specific IgG was detected in serum with a commercial ELISA kit to determine HCMV serostatus. Ficoll density gradient centrifugation was used to isolate peripheral blood mononuclear cells from blood. Based on the germline V gene (reference sequence), the CDR1 and CDR2 sequences are LNHDA and SQIVND. From its cysteine to its phenylalanine, the CDR3 spans 14 amino acids. No DNA is listed. The paper's findings and limits, for the study overall: Those dominant clonotypes were again the most abundant among CD3+CD56-NKG2C+ cells in four donors, at about 25-60.1%. In over five donors, the dominant CD3+CD56+NKG2C+ clonotypes were among the top 10 CD8+ clonotypes and accounted for about 1.0-8% of CD8+ T cells. Whether the expanded NKG2C-expressing T cell clones were specific for HCMV antigens remained unclear.

Sequencing took place on an Illumina HiSeq 2000. The TCR beta cDNA libraries were made using 5'RACE template switching, a step that added both a universal primer site and unique molecular identifiers. cDNA synthesis was primed from the TCR beta constant segment and was followed by two successive PCR amplification steps. Regarding the original processing steps: MIGEC was used to demultiplex reads and group the reads by UMI, and MiTCR was used to assemble and quantify clonotypes. To exclude erroneous sequences, only TCR cDNA sequences supported by at least two reads were retained. The tcR package was used for downstream repertoire analysis, and clonotypes were matched between fractions using CDR3 nucleotide sequence together with V segment. VDJmatch was used to annotate antigen specificity against VDJdb, with one amino acid substitution allowed in CDR3. Each CDR3 protein sequence appears as one entry after TCRdb reprocessed the reads, and no DNA is included. The authors' filters were not applied to this entry. The table kept for this sample lists some 300,000 distinct CDR3 sequences. The leading ten clones occupy 0.39% of the sample.

The chain was built from TRBV19 and TRBJ2-1; TCRdb gives TRBD1 as the D gene, but with no DNA this cannot be confirmed. The receptor comes from a man aged 18 to 29 in good health. Donor details come from another sample of the same person, matched by shared clones. Material: blood T cells: a sorted CD56 or NKG2C T cell subset, CD4+ or CD8+ T cells, or bulk PBMC T cells (not recorded which). The encoded CDR3 is CATTTGRMDNEQFF.